This T cell receptor (beta chain) was recorded in a study of shared clonotypes between healthy human individuals. This table comes from immunoSEQ multiplex PCR, and its TCRdb copy is limited to in-frame clones, with some not included. Of about 1.1 million clones listed, 75% to 80% were seen once; the top ten hold around 0.61%. HIV-negative, healthy adults without recent acute infections or vaccinations were the donors. The clonotype comes from a man between 18 and 35 years old in good health. Some clones in this sample may be carry-over from other donors' samples. Sequencing input: memory CD4+ T cells from PBMCs. Subset reported: CD45RA-negative fraction.

The CDR3 DNA is TGTGCCAGCAGCCCTGGGATTAGAGGGACGGGGGAGCTGTTTTTT. It yields the protein CASSPGIRGTGELFF. This chain links TRBV7-3 with TRBJ2-2, with D perhaps being TRBD1 or TRBD2 (5 bases each). The germline gives CDR1 SGHTA, CDR2 FQGTGA. Trimming took off 5 bases at V and 8 bases at J, with 18 bases between the two ends. The CDR3 is made up of 15 amino acids.